The 18 T cell receptor beta chains presented below share a single source sample, sequenced in a study of blood T cell repertoires in COVID-19. Some clones are missing from TCRdb's copy, which holds only in-frame ones; the method was immunoSEQ multiplex PCR. The profile shows approximately 58,000 clones, approximately 80% of them singletons. Sequencing was done on a sample of peripheral blood. The source is a man in his sixties with COVID-19, enrolled during active disease.

There are a few counts of this clone. This sequence joins TRBV5-4 and TRBJ1-5; 8 bases fit TRBD1. Trimming at V came to 3 bases and at J to 4 bases, leaving 6 bases not matched to a gene. The CDR3 is made up of 15 amino acids. Germline CDR1 and CDR2: SGHNT and YYREEE (reference sequence). The CDR3 reads CASSYGTGQNQPQHF. The CDR3 DNA reads TGTGCCAGCAGCTATGGGACAGGCCAAAATCAGCCCCAGCATTTT.

V gene TRBV7-9 combines with J gene TRBJ2-2; no reliable D call. The CDR3 is 14 amino acids. Germline CDR1 is SEHNR and CDR2 is FQNEAQ (reference sequence). The germline V and J ends were trimmed by 6 bases and 5 bases, with 13 bases remaining between them. CDR3 sequence reads: CASRTEATTGELFF. The CDR3 bases are TGTGCCAGCAGAACCGAAGCCACTACCGGGGAGCTGTTTTTT.

This chain connects TRBV30 to TRBJ2-1; D is possibly TRBD1 (5 bases). V was shortened by 1 base and J by 7 bases, with 14 bases between the two germline ends. The CDR3 spans 14 residues. Germline loops: CDR1 GTSNPN, CDR2 SVGIG (reference sequence). CDR3 coding DNA: TGTGCCTGGAGTGGGGGCTTCTACGGAAATGAGCAGTTCTTC. Translated: CAWSGGFYGNEQFF.

The V call is TRBV7-8, the J call TRBJ1-2, with 7 bases fitting TRBD1. Germline CDR1 is SGHVS and CDR2 is FQNEAQ. Germline trimming cut 5 bases from V and 5 bases from J; bases unmatched to any gene: 5. This CDR3 is built from 13 residues. The CDR3 DNA reads TGTGCCAGCAGCGGAGGGACAGTATATGGCTACACCTTC. Amino acids: CASSGGTVYGYTF.

The rearrangement uses TRBV14 and TRBJ1-4; D unresolved. V lost 1 base and J lost 5, with 17 bases in between. The CDR3 length is 17 residues. Germline-derived CDR1 and CDR2 are SGHDN and FVKESK. The DNA for the CDR3 is TGTGCCAGCAGCCAAGGTTTTCGAGGCGACCGGAATGAAAAACTGTTTTTT. Its translation: CASSQGFRGDRNEKLFF. Full variable domain (missing parts from reference TRBV14 and TRBJ1-4): EAGVTQFPSHSVIEKGQTVTLRCDPISGHDNLYWYRRVMGKEIKFLLHFVKESKQDESGMPNNRFLAERTGGTYSTLKVQPAELEDSGVYFCASSQGFRGDRNEKLFFGSGTQLSVL.

The chain recombines TRBV5-1 with TRBJ2-1; 9 nucleotides agree with TRBD2. With V trimmed by 0 bases and J by 9 bases, 4 bases remained unmatched. The CDR3 runs 14 residues. The germline V gene has CDR1 SGHRS and CDR2 YFSETQ. The DNA of the CDR3 is TGCGCCAGCAGCTTGGGCGGGGGGGCTATTGAGCAGTTCTTC. This gives the protein CASSLGGGAIEQFF.

The gene calls are TRBV10-3 and TRBJ1-1; TRBD1 aligns across 9 bases. Per germline, CDR1 ENHRY and CDR2 SYGVKD. This CDR3 comprises 14 residues. The J segment lost 2 bases and the V segment lost 4 bases, leaving 2 bases of the junction unmatched. In nucleotides, the CDR3 is TGTGCCATCAGTGGGGACAGGGACAACACTGAAGCTTTCTTT. Translation gives CAISGDRDNTEAFF.

The chain carries TRBV18 and TRBJ2-1; 9 bases align to TRBD1. Germline V gene data show CDR1 as KGHSH and CDR2 as LQKENI. J lost 15 bases, V lost 1 base, and 10 bases had no gene match. The CDR3 runs to 14 residues. CDR3 in amino acids: CASSPQERWGQGFF. For the CDR3, the DNA is TGTGCCAGCTCACCACAGGAGCGGTGGGGACAGGGGTTCTTC.

The chain has TRBV6-5 and TRBJ1-3; D gene uncertain. Deletions cut 7 bases from V and 6 bases from J, with 19 bases between. Germline CDR1 and CDR2: MNHEY and SVGAGI. This CDR3 has 15 residues. The CDR3 here is CASKATPAAENTIYF. CDR3 DNA sequence: TGTGCCAGCAAGGCGACTCCTGCAGCGGAAAACACCATATATTTT.

This chain joins TRBV9 and TRBJ2-5, with D unresolved. The ends were cut back, 2 bases at V and 2 bases at J, with 4 bases in the middle. Per germline, CDR1 SGDLS and CDR2 YYNGEE. CDR3 length: 12 amino acids. The CDR3 is CASSVNQETQYF. CDR3 nucleotide sequence: TGTGCCAGCAGCGTCAATCAAGAGACCCAGTACTTC.

The sample holds one count of this clone. V usage is TRBV7-2 and J usage is TRBJ2-1, with 8 bases fitting TRBD2. The germline gives CDR1 SGHTA, CDR2 FQGNSA. The CDR3 runs 15 residues. V gave up 0 bases and J gave up 5 bases; unmatched junction bases: 3. The CDR3 region is CASSLASGGHNEQFF. The CDR3 region has the DNA TGTGCCAGCAGCTTAGCGAGCGGGGGCCACAATGAGCAGTTCTTC.

The chain joins TRBV9 to TRBJ1-1; D not certain. This CDR3 is built from 14 residues. Germline CDR1 reads SGDLS; CDR2 reads YYNGEE. With 4 bases removed from V and 1 base from J, the gap between germline ends came to 11 bases. CDR3: CASSREGGNTEAFF. The CDR3 nucleotides are TGTGCCAGCAGCCGAGAGGGAGGGAACACTGAAGCTTTCTTT.

The chain recombines TRBV24-1 with TRBJ2-5; D is ambiguous. The germline V gene encodes CDR1 KGHDR and CDR2 SFDVKD. This CDR3 is 15 amino acids long. Trimming pared 4 bases from V and 0 bases from J, leaving 11 bases between. CDR3 amino acids: CATSDPSADQETQYF. CDR3 DNA: TGTGCCACCAGTGACCCGAGCGCGGACCAAGAGACCCAGTACTTC.

The CDR3 DNA reads TGCGCCAGCAGCAACGACAGGGGCGCCCCCAATGAGCAGTTCTTC. Encoded protein: CASSNDRGAPNEQFF. The chain links TRBV4-1 to TRBJ2-1, with 8 bases lining up with TRBD1. The CDR3 spans 15 residues. Trimming removed 5 bases from V and 6 bases from J; junction bases left unmatched: 9. Germline V gene lookup returns CDR1 MGHRA and CDR2 YSYEKL.

The V call is TRBV6-5, the J call TRBJ2-7; the D gene is possibly TRBD2 (5 bases). The germline gives CDR1 MNHEY, CDR2 SVGAGI. CDR3 length: 15 amino acids. V was trimmed by 2 bases and J by 2 bases, leaving 13 bases between them. CDR3 region: CASSYAGTGTYEQYF. CDR3 nucleotides: TGTGCCAGCAGTTACGCCGGTACGGGAACCTACGAGCAGTACTTC.

The rearrangement links TRBV11-3 to TRBJ2-1; 11 positions agree with TRBD2. V was clipped by 2 bases and J by 4 bases; unmatched bases: 4. This CDR3 has 16 residues. The germline V gene encodes CDR1 SGHNT and CDR2 YENEEA. This chain's CDR3 is CASSLTGLAVYNEQFF. The CDR3 DNA reads TGTGCCAGCAGCTTAACGGGACTAGCGGTGTACAATGAGCAGTTCTTC. The full variable domain, in which reference TRBV11-3 and TRBJ2-1 provide the parts outside the CDR3, is EAGVVQSPRYKIIEKKQPVAFWCNPISGHNTLYWYLQNLGQGPELLIRYENEEAVDDSQLPKDRFSAERLKGVDSTLKIQPAELGDSAVYLCASSLTGLAVYNEQFFGPGTRLTVL.

The rearrangement uses TRBV5-1 and TRBJ1-6; no clear D. Germline V gene sequence: CDR1 SGHRS, CDR2 YFSETQ. This CDR3 spans 15 amino acids. The V gene lost 5 bases and the J gene lost 7 bases, with 16 bases spanning the gap. This CDR3 reads CASRSRPRENSPLHF. The CDR3 bases are TGCGCCAGCAGATCTCGTCCTAGAGAAAATTCACCCCTCCACTTT.

The chain uses TRBV7-9 and TRBJ2-3, with TRBD2 matching 8 bases. Losses at the gene ends were 4 bases for V and 2 bases for J; bases not matched to a gene: 11. CDR1 and CDR2 from the germline V gene are SEHNR and FQNEAQ (reference sequence). The CDR3 sequence is 17 residues long. The CDR3 DNA reads TGTGCCAGCAGCTCCCGGGTAGCGGGGCCTATCACAGATACGCAGTATTTT. It specifies CASSSRVAGPITDTQYF.